These 14 T cell receptor beta chains were all obtained from the same sample, sequenced in a study of technical replicates of blood from a handful of donors. Clones were sequenced by immunoSEQ multiplex PCR, and TCRdb holds only the in-frame ones, with some missing. This table holds around 84,000 clones, approximately 97% found once. The specimen sequenced was T cells isolated from PBMCs. The receptors originated from a human donor in good health.

The chain joins TRBV5-3 to TRBJ1-5; tentatively, D is TRBD1 (6 bases). TRBV5-3 belongs to the ORF category, with a function that is uncertain. The CDR3 length is 15 residues. Trimming removed 4 bases at V and 3 bases at J, with 14 bases between. CDR3 nucleotides: TGTGCCAGAAGCCGGGACATAGACATCAATCAGCCCCAGCATTTT. Its protein is CARSRDIDINQPQHF.

This clone was counted once. This chain links TRBV29-1 with TRBJ1-2, with D tentatively TRBD1 (5 bases). Deletions cut 0 bases from V and 0 bases from J, with 11 bases between. Germline loops: CDR1 SQVTM, CDR2 ANQGSEA. The CDR3 is 15 residues long. The CDR3 nucleotides are TGCAGCGTTGAAGATCAGGAGACAGCTAACTATGGCTACACCTTC. Amino acid sequence: CSVEDQETANYGYTF.

V gene TRBV10-1 combines with J gene TRBJ2-7, with TRBD2 as a possible D gene (9 bases). The CDR3 spans 15 residues. Germline CDR1 reads WNHNN; CDR2 reads SYGVQD (reference sequence). CDR3 loop: CASILTQGVKASGNV. The DNA for the CDR3 is TGCGCCAGCATCCTAACACAGGGGGTCAAGGCTAGCGGGAATGTC.

The chain combines TRBV5-4 with TRBJ1-5, with D possibly being TRBD1 (6 bases). The ends were cut back, 4 bases at V and 0 bases at J, with 8 bases in the middle. Germline assignment: CDR1 SGHNT and CDR2 YYREEE (reference sequence). CDR3 size: 14 residues. For the CDR3, the DNA is TGTGCCAGCAGCGTGGACAGTAGCAATCAGCCCCAGCATTTT. This encodes CASSVDSSNQPQHF. Looking up the rest from reference TRBV5-4 and TRBJ1-5 gives the full variable domain: ETGVTQSPTHLIKTRGQQVTLRCSSQSGHNTVSWYQQALGQGPQFIFQYYREEENGRGNFPPRFSGLQFPNYSSELNVNALELDDSALYLCASSVDSSNQPQHFGDGTRLSIL.

The chain employs TRBV19 and TRBJ1-1; the D gene is possibly TRBD1 (5 bases). The CDR3 runs to 14 residues. Germline V gene data show CDR1 as LNHDA and CDR2 as SQIVND (reference sequence). V was shortened by 10 bases and J by 7 bases, with 22 bases between the two germline ends. The CDR3 region has the DNA TGTGCCACTACCCCTCGAGCAGGGATTTTTGAAGCTTTCTTT. Its translation is CATTPRAGIFEAFF.

This chain links TRBV10-3 with TRBJ2-1, with a weak D call TRBD2 (6 bases). The CDR3 extends over 15 amino acids. Germline loops: CDR1 ENHRY, CDR2 SYGVKD. Trimming shortened V by 3 bases and J by 0 bases, and 9 bases separated the two germline ends. CDR3 in amino acids: CAISDPGSSYNEQFF. CDR3 DNA sequence: TGTGCCATCAGTGACCCCGGGAGCTCCTACAATGAGCAGTTCTTC.

The gene calls are TRBV5-1 and TRBJ1-6; 10 nucleotides agree with TRBD1. After removal of 4 bases from V and 9 bases from J, the junction contained 4 bases not matched to a gene. This CDR3 region has 14 residues. CDR1 SGHRS and CDR2 YFSETQ come from the germline V gene. CDR3 DNA: TGCGCCAGCAGCGGGACAGGGGATGGTTCACCCCTCCACTTT. As protein: CASSGTGDGSPLHF.

This sequence joins TRBV10-2 and TRBJ2-7; 9 bases align to TRBD1. The V and J ends lost 6 bases and 4 bases, in that order; junction bases with no gene match: 10. Germline V gene data show CDR1 as WSHSY and CDR2 as SAAADI. The CDR3 length is 15 residues. CDR3 amino acids: CASSVSGTGSYEQYF. Here the CDR3 DNA reads TGCGCCAGCAGCGTCTCCGGGACAGGGTCTTACGAGCAGTACTTC.

V gene TRBV25-1 combines with J gene TRBJ2-5; possible D gene TRBD2, 6 bases. The CDR3 loop spans 12 amino acids. Germline V gene lookup returns CDR1 MGHDK and CDR2 SYGVNS. The ends were cut back, 10 bases at V and 5 bases at J, with 14 bases in the middle. For the CDR3, the DNA is TGTGCCACCGAGGAGGGCCGGGAGACCCAGTACTTC. It translates to CATEEGRETQYF.

The J gene is TRBJ1-2, the V gene TRBV6-6, with D unclear. This CDR3 comprises 13 residues. Trimming removed 2 bases from V and 4 bases from J, with 8 bases in between. Germline V gene data show CDR1 as MNHNY and CDR2 as SVGAGI (reference sequence). For the CDR3, the DNA is TGTGCCAGCAGTTACGTGGCAGTCTATGGCTACACCTTC. Residues: CASSYVAVYGYTF.

The rearrangement uses TRBV19 and TRBJ1-2; tentatively, D is TRBD1 (6 bases). Trimming cost V 4 bases and J 3 bases, with 15 bases left between them. This CDR3 region has 15 residues. Germline assignment: CDR1 LNHDA and CDR2 SQIVND (reference sequence). The CDR3 region has the DNA TGTGCCAGTAGTACAGGAGCAGGGGTGGACTATGGCTACACCTTC. Its protein is CASSTGAGVDYGYTF.

This clone was seen only once. The rearrangement joins TRBV27 to TRBJ2-3; the D gene is possibly TRBD2 (5 bases). The CDR3 is 14 residues long. Germline CDR1 is MNHEY and CDR2 is SMNVEV (reference sequence). The V and J ends lost 4 bases and 3 bases respectively, with 11 bases between them. The DNA of the CDR3 is TGTGCCAGCAGTTCCAGCGGCTATACAGATACGCAGTATTTT. Amino acid sequence: CASSSSGYTDTQYF.

The chain joins TRBV11-3 to TRBJ1-1; possibly TRBD1 for D (5 bases). Trimming shortened V by 4 bases and J by 5 bases, and 17 bases separated the two germline ends. The CDR3 length is 15 residues. In germline, CDR1 is SGHNT, CDR2 YENEEA. CDR3: CASSSGGGMETEAFF. CDR3 coding DNA: TGTGCCAGCAGCTCCGGTGGGGGGATGGAGACTGAAGCTTTCTTT. The whole variable domain, filled in from reference TRBV11-3 and TRBJ1-1, reads EAGVVQSPRYKIIEKKQPVAFWCNPISGHNTLYWYLQNLGQGPELLIRYENEEAVDDSQLPKDRFSAERLKGVDSTLKIQPAELGDSAVYLCASSSGGGMETEAFFGQGTRLTVV.

This chain connects TRBV19 to TRBJ1-5; weak D call: TRBD1 (6 bases). The germline CDR1 and CDR2 sequences are LNHDA and SQIVND (reference sequence). Trimming left V 5 bases short and J 6 bases short, with 14 bases between. The CDR3 is made up of 14 amino acids. The DNA for the CDR3 is TGTGCCAGTAGTGGGGAGGGGGTTTCTCAGCCCCAGCATTTT. Amino acids: CASSGEGVSQPQHF.